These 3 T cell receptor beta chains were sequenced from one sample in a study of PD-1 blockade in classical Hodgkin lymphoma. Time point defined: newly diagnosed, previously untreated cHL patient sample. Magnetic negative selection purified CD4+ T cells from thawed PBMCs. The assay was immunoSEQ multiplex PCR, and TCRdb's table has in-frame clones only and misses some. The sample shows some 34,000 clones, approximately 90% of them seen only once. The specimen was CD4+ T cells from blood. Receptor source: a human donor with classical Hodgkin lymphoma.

CDR3 loop: CASSLTYEQYF. DNA for the CDR3: TGTGCCAGCAGTCTAACCTACGAGCAGTACTTC. This chain connects TRBV2 to TRBJ2-7; D is uncertain. Trimming cost V 5 bases and J 2 bases, with 4 bases left between them. CDR1 and CDR2 from the germline V gene are SNHLY and FYNNEI. This CDR3 spans 11 amino acids. Full variable domain (remainder filled in from reference TRBV2 and TRBJ2-7): EPEVTQTPSHQVTQMGQEVILRCVPISNHLYFYWYRQILGQKVEFLVSFYNNEISEKSEIFDDQFSVERPDGSNFTLKIRSTKLEDSAMYFCASSLTYEQYFGPGTRLTVT.

This CDR3 is CASSQNVGYGYTF. As DNA, the CDR3 is TGTGCCAGCAGCCAAAACGTGGGATATGGCTACACCTTC. This chain uses TRBV6-6 with TRBJ1-2, with D unclear. With 6 bases removed from V and 5 bases from J, the gap between germline ends came to 13 bases. The CDR3 is made up of 13 amino acids. CDR1 and CDR2 (germline): MNHNY, SVGAGI (reference sequence).

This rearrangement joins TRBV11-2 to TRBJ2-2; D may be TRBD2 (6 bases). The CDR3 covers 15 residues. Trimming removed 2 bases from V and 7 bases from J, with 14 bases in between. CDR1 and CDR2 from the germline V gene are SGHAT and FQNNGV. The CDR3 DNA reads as TGTGCCAGCAGCTTAACCGCGGGAAGTAACGGGGAGCTGTTTTTT. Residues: CASSLTAGSNGELFF.